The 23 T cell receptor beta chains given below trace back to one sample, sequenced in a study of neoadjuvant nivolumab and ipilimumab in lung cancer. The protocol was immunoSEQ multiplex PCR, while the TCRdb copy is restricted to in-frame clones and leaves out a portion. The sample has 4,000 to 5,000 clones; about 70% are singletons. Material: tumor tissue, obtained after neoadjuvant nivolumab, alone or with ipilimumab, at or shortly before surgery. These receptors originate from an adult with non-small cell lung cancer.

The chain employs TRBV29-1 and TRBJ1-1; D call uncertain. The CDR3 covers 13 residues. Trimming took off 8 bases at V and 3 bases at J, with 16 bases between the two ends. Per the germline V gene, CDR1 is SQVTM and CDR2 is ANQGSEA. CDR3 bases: TGCAGCACCCAGCGGGGTCTTGACACTGAAGCTTTCTTT. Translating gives CSTQRGLDTEAFF. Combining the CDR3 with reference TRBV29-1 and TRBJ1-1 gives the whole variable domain SAVISQKPSRDICQRGTSLTIQCQVDSQVTMMFWYRQQPGQSLTLIATANQGSEATYESGFVIDKFPISRPNLTFSTLTVSNMSPEDSSIYLCSTQRGLDTEAFFGQGTRLTVV.

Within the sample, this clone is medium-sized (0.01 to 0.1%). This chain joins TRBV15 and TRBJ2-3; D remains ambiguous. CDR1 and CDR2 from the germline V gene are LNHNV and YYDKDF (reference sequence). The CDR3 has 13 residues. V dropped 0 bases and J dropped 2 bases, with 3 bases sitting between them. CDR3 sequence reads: CATSRDPTDTQYF. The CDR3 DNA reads TGTGCCACCAGCAGAGATCCCACAGATACGCAGTATTTT. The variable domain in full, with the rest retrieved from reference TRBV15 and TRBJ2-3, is DAMVIQNPRYQVTQFGKPVTLSCSQTLNHNVMYWYQQKSSQAPKLLFHYYDKDFNNEADTPDNFQSRRPNTSFCFLDIRSPGLGDTAMYLCATSRDPTDTQYFGPGTRLTVL.

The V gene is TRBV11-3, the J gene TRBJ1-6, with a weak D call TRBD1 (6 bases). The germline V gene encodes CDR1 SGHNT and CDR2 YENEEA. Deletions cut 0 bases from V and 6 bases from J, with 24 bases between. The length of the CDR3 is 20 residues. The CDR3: CASSLDGGAGAPLGNSPLHF. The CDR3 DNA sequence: TGTGCCAGCAGCTTAGATGGAGGGGCAGGGGCACCACTCGGTAATTCACCCCTCCACTTT.

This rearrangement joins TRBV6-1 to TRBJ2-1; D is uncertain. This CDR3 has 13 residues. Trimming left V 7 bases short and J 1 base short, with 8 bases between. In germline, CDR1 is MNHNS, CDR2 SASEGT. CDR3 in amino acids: CASILGSYNEQFF. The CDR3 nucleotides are TGTGCCAGCATCCTAGGGTCCTACAATGAGCAGTTCTTC.

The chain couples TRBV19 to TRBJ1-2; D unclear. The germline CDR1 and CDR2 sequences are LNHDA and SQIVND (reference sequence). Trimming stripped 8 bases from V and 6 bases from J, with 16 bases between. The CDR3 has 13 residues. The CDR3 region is CASRFGFSNGYTF. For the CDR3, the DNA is TGTGCCAGTCGATTCGGGTTCTCCAATGGCTACACCTTC.

CDR3 region: CASSEVAGGSYNEQFF. In DNA, the CDR3 is TGTGCCAGCAGTGAAGTGGCGGGTGGATCCTACAATGAGCAGTTCTTC. The chain is built from TRBV6-1 and TRBJ2-1; possibly TRBD2 for D (5 bases). Trimming left V 1 base short and J 1 base short, with 11 bases between. Germline V gene sequence: CDR1 MNHNS, CDR2 SASEGT. CDR3 length: 16 residues.

The CDR3 DNA is TGTGCCAGTAGGGGGGCATCTGGCTACACCTTC. Its protein product is CASRGASGYTF. V usage is TRBV19 and J usage is TRBJ1-2, with D maybe TRBD1 (6 bases). Germline CDR1 and CDR2: LNHDA and SQIVND (reference sequence). The V end lost 6 bases, the J end lost 7 bases, and 9 bases lay between the germline ends. This CDR3 has 11 residues.

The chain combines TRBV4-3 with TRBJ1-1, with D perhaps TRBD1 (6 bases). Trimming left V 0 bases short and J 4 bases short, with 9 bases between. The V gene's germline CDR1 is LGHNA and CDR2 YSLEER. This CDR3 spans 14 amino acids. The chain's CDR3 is CASSQDSRGTEAFF. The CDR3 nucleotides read TGCGCCAGCAGCCAAGATTCCAGGGGCACTGAAGCTTTCTTT.

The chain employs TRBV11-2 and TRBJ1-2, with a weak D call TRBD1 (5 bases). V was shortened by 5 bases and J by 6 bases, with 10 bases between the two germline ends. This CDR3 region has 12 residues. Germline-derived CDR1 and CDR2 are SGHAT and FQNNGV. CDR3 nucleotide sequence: TGTGCCAGCAGCCTACCGGGGGATGGCTACACCTTC. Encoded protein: CASSLPGDGYTF.

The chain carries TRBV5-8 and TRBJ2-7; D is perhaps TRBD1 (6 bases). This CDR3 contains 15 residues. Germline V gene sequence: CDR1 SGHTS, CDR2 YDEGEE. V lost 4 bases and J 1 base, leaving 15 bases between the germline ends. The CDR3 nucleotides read TGTGCCAGCAGCAGACGGGACACCCCTTCCTACGAGCAGTACTTC. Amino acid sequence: CASSRRDTPSYEQYF. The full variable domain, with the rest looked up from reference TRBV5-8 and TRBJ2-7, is EAGVTQSPTHLIKTRGQQATLRCSPISGHTSVYWYQQALGLGLQFLLWYDEGEERNRGNFPPRFSGRQFPNYSSELNVNALELEDSALYLCASSRRDTPSYEQYFGPGTRLTVT.

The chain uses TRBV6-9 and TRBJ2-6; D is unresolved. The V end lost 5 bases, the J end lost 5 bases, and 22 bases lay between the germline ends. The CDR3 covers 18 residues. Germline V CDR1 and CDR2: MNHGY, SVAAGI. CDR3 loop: CASSDEFLRQSRANVLTF. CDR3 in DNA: TGTGCCAGCAGTGATGAGTTCCTACGACAAAGTCGGGCCAACGTCCTGACTTTC.

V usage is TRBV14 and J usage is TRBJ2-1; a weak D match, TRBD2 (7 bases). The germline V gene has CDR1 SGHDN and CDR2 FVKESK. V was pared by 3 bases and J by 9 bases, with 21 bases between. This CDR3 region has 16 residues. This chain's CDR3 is CASSQENKGGEFEQFF. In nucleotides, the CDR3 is TGTGCCAGCAGCCAGGAGAACAAAGGGGGGGAATTTGAGCAGTTCTTC.

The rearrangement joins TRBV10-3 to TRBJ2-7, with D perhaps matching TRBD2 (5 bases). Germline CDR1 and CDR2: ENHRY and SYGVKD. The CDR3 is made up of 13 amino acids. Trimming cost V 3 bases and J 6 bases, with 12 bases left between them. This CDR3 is CAISDTSRSEQYF. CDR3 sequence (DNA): TGTGCCATCAGTGACACTAGTAGGAGCGAGCAGTACTTC.

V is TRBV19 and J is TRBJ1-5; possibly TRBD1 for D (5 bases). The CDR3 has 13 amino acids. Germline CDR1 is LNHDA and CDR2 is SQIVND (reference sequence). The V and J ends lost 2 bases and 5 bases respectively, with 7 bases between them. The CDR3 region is CASSIRGDQPQHF. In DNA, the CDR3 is TGTGCCAGTAGTATACGGGGGGATCAGCCCCAGCATTTT.

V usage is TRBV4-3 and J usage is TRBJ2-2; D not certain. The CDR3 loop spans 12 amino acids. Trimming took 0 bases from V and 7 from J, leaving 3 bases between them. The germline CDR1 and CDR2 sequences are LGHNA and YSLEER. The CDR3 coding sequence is TGCGCCAGCAGCCAAGAAGGCGGGGAGCTGTTTTTT. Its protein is CASSQEGGELFF.

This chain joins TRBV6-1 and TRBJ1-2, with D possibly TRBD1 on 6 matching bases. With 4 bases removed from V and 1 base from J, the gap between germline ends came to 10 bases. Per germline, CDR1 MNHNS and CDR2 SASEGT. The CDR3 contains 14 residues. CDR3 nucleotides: TGTGCCAGCAGTGTCGGACAGTTTAACTATGGCTACACCTTC. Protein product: CASSVGQFNYGYTF.

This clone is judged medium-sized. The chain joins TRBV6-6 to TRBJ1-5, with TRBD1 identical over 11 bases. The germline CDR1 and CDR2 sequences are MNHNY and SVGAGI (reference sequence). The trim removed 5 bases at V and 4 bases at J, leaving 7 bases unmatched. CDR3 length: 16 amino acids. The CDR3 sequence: CASSPGQGASNQPQHF. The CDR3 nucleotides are TGTGCCAGCAGTCCCGGACAGGGGGCGTCTAATCAGCCCCAGCATTTT.

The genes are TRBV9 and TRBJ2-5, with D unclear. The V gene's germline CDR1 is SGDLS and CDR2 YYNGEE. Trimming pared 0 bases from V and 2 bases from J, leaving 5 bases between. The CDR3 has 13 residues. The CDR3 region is CASSVDVQETQYF. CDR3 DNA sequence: TGTGCCAGCAGCGTAGATGTGCAAGAGACCCAGTACTTC.

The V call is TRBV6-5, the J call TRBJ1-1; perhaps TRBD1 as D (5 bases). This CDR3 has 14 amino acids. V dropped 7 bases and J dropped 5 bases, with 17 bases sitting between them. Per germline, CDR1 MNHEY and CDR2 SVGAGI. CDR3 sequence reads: CASTLLAGRTEAFF. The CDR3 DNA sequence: TGTGCCAGCACCCTACTCGCAGGGAGGACTGAAGCTTTCTTT.

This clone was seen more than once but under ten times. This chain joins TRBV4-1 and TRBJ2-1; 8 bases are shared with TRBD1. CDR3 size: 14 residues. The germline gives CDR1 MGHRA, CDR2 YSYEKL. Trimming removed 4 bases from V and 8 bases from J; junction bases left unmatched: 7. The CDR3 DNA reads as TGCGCCAGCAGCCCGCGGACAGGGAACCATGAGCAGTTCTTC. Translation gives CASSPRTGNHEQFF.

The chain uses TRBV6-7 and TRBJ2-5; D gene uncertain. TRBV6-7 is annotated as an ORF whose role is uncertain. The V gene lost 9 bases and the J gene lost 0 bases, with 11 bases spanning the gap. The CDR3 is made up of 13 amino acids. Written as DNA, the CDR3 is TGTGCCAGTACATCGGACCACCAAGAGACCCAGTACTTC. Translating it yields CASTSDHQETQYF.

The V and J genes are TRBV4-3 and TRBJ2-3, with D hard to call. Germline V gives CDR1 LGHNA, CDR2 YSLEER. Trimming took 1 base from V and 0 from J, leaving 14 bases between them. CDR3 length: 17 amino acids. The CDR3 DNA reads TGCGCCAGCAGCCAAGCGGTGATTTTAACTAGCACAGATACGCAGTATTTT. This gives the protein CASSQAVILTSTDTQYF.

The CDR3 here is CASSQPTVNIQYF. CDR3 DNA: TGTGCCAGCAGCCAACCCACCGTAAACATTCAGTACTTC. The chain carries TRBV7-2 and TRBJ2-4; no clear D. Deletions cut 5 bases from V and 6 bases from J, with 11 bases between. CDR1 and CDR2 from the germline V gene are SGHTA and FQGNSA. The CDR3 loop spans 13 amino acids.